The 12 T cell receptor beta chains listed next were all sequenced from one sample in a study of blood T cell repertoires in COVID-19. Sequencing used immunoSEQ multiplex PCR; TCRdb keeps in-frame clones, though not all of them. The profile shows about 98,000 clones, approximately 86% of them singletons. Sequencing was done on a sample of peripheral blood. These receptor sequences come from a man between 50 and 59 years old with active or convalescent COVID-19.

The V call is TRBV30, the J call TRBJ1-6; 9 positions agree with TRBD1. This CDR3 has 14 residues. V was clipped by 0 bases and J by 10 bases; unmatched bases: 4. Germline lookup yields CDR1 GTSNPN and CDR2 SVGIG (reference sequence). CDR3 in DNA: TGTGCCTGGAGTGTAACAGGGGGCAGGTCACCCCTCCACTTT. Protein: CAWSVTGGRSPLHF. The full variable domain, its missing parts supplied by reference TRBV30 and TRBJ1-6, is SQTIHQWPATLVQPVGSPLSLECTVEGTSNPNLYWYRQAAGRGLQLLFYSVGIGQISSEVPQNLSASRPQDRQFILSSKKLLLSDSGFYLCAWSVTGGRSPLHFGNGTRLTVT.

This chain joins TRBV10-3 and TRBJ2-2; weak D call: TRBD1 (5 bases). This CDR3 comprises 13 residues. Germline V lookup: CDR1 ENHRY, CDR2 SYGVKD. Between the trimmed V and J ends, which lost 11 bases and 4 bases, there was a span of 14 bases. The CDR3 protein is CAALREGTGELFF. The CDR3 DNA is TGTGCCGCCCTCAGGGAAGGCACCGGGGAGCTGTTTTTT.

The chain has TRBV3-1 (or the pseudogene TRBV3-2) and TRBJ1-4, with no clear D. The CDR3 is made up of 15 amino acids. V was clipped by 3 bases and J by 4 bases, with 12 bases between them. The germline CDR1 and CDR2 sequences are LGHDT and YNNKEL (reference sequence). Here the CDR3 reads CASSHREGLNEKLFF. The DNA for the CDR3 is TGTGCCAGCAGCCACAGAGAGGGCCTTAATGAAAAACTGTTTTTT.

This rearrangement joins TRBV6-5 to TRBJ1-3; 7 bases agree with TRBD1. From germline, CDR1 is MNHEY and CDR2 SVGAGI. Trimming removed 2 bases from V and 4 bases from J; junction bases left unmatched: 8. The CDR3 sequence is 16 residues long. This CDR3 is CASSYTRQGFGNTIYF. CDR3 bases: TGTGCCAGCAGTTACACCAGACAGGGTTTCGGAAACACCATATATTTT.

This chain connects TRBV5-1 to TRBJ2-5, with D possibly matching TRBD2 (6 bases). This CDR3 has 14 residues. Germline V gene sequence: CDR1 SGHRS, CDR2 YFSETQ. The ends were cut back, 2 bases at V and 5 bases at J, with 13 bases in the middle. The CDR3 loop is CASSFNGEEETQYF. The CDR3, as DNA: TGCGCCAGCAGCTTTAACGGGGAGGAGGAGACCCAGTACTTC. The full variable domain, completed using reference TRBV5-1 and TRBJ2-5, is KAGVTQTPRYLIKTRGQQVTLSCSPISGHRSVSWYQQTPGQGLQFLFEYFSETQRNKGNFPGRFSGRQFSNSRSEMNVSTLELGDSALYLCASSFNGEEETQYFGPGTRLLVL.

V gene TRBV2 combines with J gene TRBJ1-2; D call uncertain. Germline V gene sequence: CDR1 SNHLY, CDR2 FYNNEI. V lost 1 base and J 8 bases, leaving 11 bases between the germline ends. This CDR3 contains 13 residues. The CDR3 coding sequence is TGTGCCAGCAGTGAAGACACCCGCAACGGCTACACCTTC. This gives the protein CASSEDTRNGYTF.

V usage is TRBV18 and J usage is TRBJ2-1, with 12 positions matching TRBD2. The CDR3 spans 17 residues. The junction had 4 bases not matched to a gene; V was cut back by 0 bases and J by 4 bases. CDR1 KGHSH and CDR2 LQKENI come from the germline V gene. In nucleotides, the CDR3 is TGTGCCAGCTCACCACCCCGGCTAGCGGGGGGGTACAATGAGCAGTTCTTC. Translation: CASSPPRLAGGYNEQFF.

The rearrangement links TRBV24-1 to TRBJ2-5, with D possibly being TRBD1 (6 bases). This CDR3 comprises 15 residues. Looked up from germline, CDR1 is KGHDR and CDR2 is SFDVKD. With 4 bases removed from V and 1 base from J, the gap between germline ends came to 12 bases. This CDR3 reads CATSDRGQLQETQYF. In DNA form, the CDR3 reads TGTGCCACCAGTGACCGCGGACAGCTCCAAGAGACCCAGTACTTC.

The V and J genes are TRBV5-1 and TRBJ2-3; D might be TRBD1 (5 bases). Germline values: CDR1 SGHRS, CDR2 YFSETQ. The ends were cut back, 4 bases at V and 1 base at J, with 13 bases in the middle. The CDR3 covers 15 residues. CDR3 sequence: CASSLQGLGTDTQYF. Written as DNA, the CDR3 is TGCGCCAGCAGCCTCCAGGGCTTAGGCACAGATACGCAGTATTTT.

This clone was detected ten times or more. The V call is TRBV7-7, the J call TRBJ2-3; TRBD1 matches at 7 bases. V lost 5 bases to trimming and J lost 2 bases; unmatched junction nucleotides: 7. The CDR3 runs to 15 residues. Germline-derived CDR1 and CDR2 are SSHAT and FNYEAQ (reference sequence). Written as DNA, the CDR3 is TGTGCCAGCAGCCCACAGGGGCTCTCCACAGATACGCAGTATTTT. Translated: CASSPQGLSTDTQYF. Combining the CDR3 with reference TRBV7-7 and TRBJ2-3 gives the whole variable domain GAGVSQSPRYKVTKRGQDVTLRCDPISSHATLYWYQQALGQGPEFLTYFNYEAQPDKSGLPSDRFSAERPEGSISTLTIQRTEQRDSAMYRCASSPQGLSTDTQYFGPGTRLTVL.

The chain links TRBV27 to TRBJ1-1, with 9 positions matching TRBD1. J lost 4 bases, V lost 6 bases, and 3 bases had no gene match. CDR3 length: 13 residues. The germline V gene has CDR1 MNHEY and CDR2 SMNVEV (reference sequence). CDR3: CASRGQGVTEAFF. The DNA of the CDR3 is TGTGCCAGCAGGGGACAGGGCGTCACTGAAGCTTTCTTT.

V gene TRBV2 combines with J gene TRBJ2-1, with D tentatively TRBD2 (5 bases). Germline lookup yields CDR1 SNHLY and CDR2 FYNNEI. The CDR3 is 15 residues long. Trimming took off 7 bases at V and 0 bases at J, with 13 bases between the two ends. CDR3 DNA sequence: TGTGCCAGCATGGCAGCGGCCTCCTCCTACAATGAGCAGTTCTTC. Protein sequence: CASMAAASSYNEQFF.